In its sample, the clone carrying this TCR beta chain was seen once. Its antigen is as yet unknown. These data belong to a study of Ad26.COV2.S vaccination and SARS-CoV-2 variants. As for the study in general: Ad26.COV2.S, an intramuscular injection, was given once or twice 56 days apart. General study points: Reportedly, spike-specific CD8+ and CD4+ T cell responses achieved substantial breadth once vaccination had taken place.

CDR1 is SGHVS and CDR2 is FQNEAQ in the germline V gene. V lost 1 base, J lost 0 bases, and 9 bases lay in between. CDR3 size: 15 residues. Described treatment: 19 received Ad26.COV2.S at low or high dose, single or two shots; several received placebo; per-sample allocation not given. Samples came from day 63 after the first vaccine or placebo injection. TCRdb keeps only in-frame clones here, not all; method: immunoSEQ multiplex PCR. The data contain some 250,000 clones, 88% of them singletons. The chain carries TRBV7-8 and TRBJ1-1; D is uncertain. This specimen was peripheral blood, taken in a trial of Ad26.COV2.S vaccine versus placebo. This TCR derives from a person aged 18 to 65 who received the Ad26.COV2.S COVID-19 vaccine or a placebo. In DNA form, the CDR3 reads TGTGCCAGCAGCTTAGGGGGAGACATGAACACTGAAGCTTTCTTT. This translates into CASSLGGDMNTEAFF.